These 5 T cell receptor beta chains came from one sample sequenced in a study of PD-1 blockade in classical Hodgkin lymphoma. Produced via immunoSEQ multiplex PCR; TCRdb's table is partial and in-frame only. The table shows 80,000 to 100,000 clones, with 90% to 95% occurring only once. Noted time point: cycle 4 day 1 (C4D1), after five to seven weeks of nivolumab. In every patient, relapse followed autologous stem cell transplantation, while exposure to brentuximab vedotin differed. This specimen consisted of peripheral blood mononuclear cells (PBMCs), obtained before the fourth cycle of nivolumab. The receptors come from a human donor with classical Hodgkin lymphoma.

The rearrangement uses TRBV27 and TRBJ2-5, with D hard to call. The V end lost 1 base, the J end lost 1 base, and 10 bases lay between the germline ends. Per the germline V gene, CDR1 is MNHEY and CDR2 is SMNVEV (reference sequence). This CDR3 has 15 residues. CDR3 coding DNA: TGTGCCAGCAGTTTATTCTTGGGCCTCCAAGAGACCCAGTACTTC. This codes for CASSLFLGLQETQYF.

V is TRBV4-2 and J is TRBJ2-3; 10 bases are a match to TRBD2. Trimming at V came to 6 bases and at J to 1 base, leaving 4 bases not matched to a gene. This CDR3 spans 15 amino acids. Germline-derived CDR1 and CDR2 are LGHNA and YNFKEQ. The CDR3 nucleotides read TGTGCCAGCAGGAGCGGGAGGGCCGGCACAGATACGCAGTATTTT. It yields the protein CASRSGRAGTDTQYF.

The chain has TRBV11-3 and TRBJ1-1; no clear D. Trimming cost V 5 bases and J 6 bases, with 13 bases left between them. In germline, CDR1 is SGHNT, CDR2 YENEEA. CDR3 size: 13 residues. The CDR3 loop reads CASSRYGQAEAFF. CDR3 in DNA: TGTGCCAGCAGCCGATACGGTCAGGCTGAAGCTTTCTTT. Drawing the rest from reference TRBV11-3 and TRBJ1-1, the complete variable domain is EAGVVQSPRYKIIEKKQPVAFWCNPISGHNTLYWYLQNLGQGPELLIRYENEEAVDDSQLPKDRFSAERLKGVDSTLKIQPAELGDSAVYLCASSRYGQAEAFFGQGTRLTVV.

The chain recombines TRBV5-1 with TRBJ2-5, with 7 bases aligning to TRBD2. V shed 0 bases and J 5 bases; nucleotides not matched to a gene: 7. The length of the CDR3 is 15 residues. The germline CDR1 and CDR2 sequences are SGHRS and YFSETQ. The CDR3, as DNA: TGCGCCAGCAGCTTGGGTCCGGGGCGGGAGGAGACCCAGTACTTC. Protein: CASSLGPGREETQYF.

The chain combines TRBV19 with TRBJ2-5; perhaps D is TRBD1 or TRBD2 (5 bases each). This CDR3 region has 18 residues. Germline V gene data show CDR1 as LNHDA and CDR2 as SQIVND (reference sequence). Trimming cost V 2 bases and J 5 bases, with 24 bases left between them. The CDR3 bases are TGTGCCAGTAGTATACAGGGCCACTCACCGTCTAGCAGGGAGACCCAGTACTTC. Translated: CASSIQGHSPSSRETQYF.